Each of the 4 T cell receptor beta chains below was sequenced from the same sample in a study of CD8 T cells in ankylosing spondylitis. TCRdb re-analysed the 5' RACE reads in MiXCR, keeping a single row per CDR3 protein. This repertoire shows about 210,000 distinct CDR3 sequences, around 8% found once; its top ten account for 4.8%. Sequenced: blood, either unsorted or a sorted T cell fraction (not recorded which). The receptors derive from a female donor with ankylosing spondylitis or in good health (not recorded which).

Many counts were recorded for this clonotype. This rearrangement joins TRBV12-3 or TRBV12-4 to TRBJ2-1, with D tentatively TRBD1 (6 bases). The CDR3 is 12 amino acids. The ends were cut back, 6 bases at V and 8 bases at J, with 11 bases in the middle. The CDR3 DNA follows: TGTGCCAGCAGCCAGGGGTGGCATGAGCAGTTCTTC. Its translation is CASSQGWHEQFF.

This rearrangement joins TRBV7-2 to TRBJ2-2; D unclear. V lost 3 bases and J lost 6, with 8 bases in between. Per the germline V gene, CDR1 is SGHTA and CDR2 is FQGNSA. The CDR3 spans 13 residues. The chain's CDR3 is CASSFLSAGELFF. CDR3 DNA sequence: TGTGCCAGCAGCTTTCTGAGTGCCGGGGAGCTGTTTTTT.

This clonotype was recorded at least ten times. The CDR3 bases are TGTGCCAGCAGTTTGCACTTAGCGGAATTGTCCTACGAGCAGTACTTC. Encoded protein: CASSLHLAELSYEQYF. The J gene is TRBJ2-7, the V gene TRBV28; TRBD2 is a possible D gene (6 bases). CDR1 MDHEN and CDR2 SYDVKM come from the germline V gene. The CDR3 is 16 residues long. V lost 3 bases, J lost 1 base, and 16 bases lay in between.

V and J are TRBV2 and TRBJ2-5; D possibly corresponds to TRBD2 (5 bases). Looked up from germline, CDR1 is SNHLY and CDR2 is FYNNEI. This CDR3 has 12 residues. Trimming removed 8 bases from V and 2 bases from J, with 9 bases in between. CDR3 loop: CASLAGQETQYF. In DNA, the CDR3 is TGTGCCAGCCTGGCGGGTCAAGAGACCCAGTACTTC.